This TCR beta chain was found in a study of PD-1 blockade in classical Hodgkin lymphoma. General study findings and limits: Complete responders possessed baseline diversity comparable to newly diagnosed patients. By C4D1 there was a significant rise in CD4+ TCR diversity but not in CD8+ TCR diversity.

Following autologous stem cell transplantation, relapse occurred in every patient, and exposure to brentuximab vedotin varied. Points on this clone: Its antigen is not identified. Other nucleotide sequences in the sample specify the same CDR3.

Repertoires were generated with immunoSEQ multiplex PCR, while TCRdb's copy carries only in-frame clones and drops some. The top ten hold roughly 9% of the sample, which has 35,000 to 45,000 clones, 75% to 90% seen once. The germline gives CDR1 SGHNT, CDR2 YYREEE (reference sequence). The CDR3 is made up of 13 amino acids. Trimming took off 4 bases at V and 2 bases at J, with 9 bases between the two ends. The receptor was isolated from a human donor with classical Hodgkin lymphoma. J is TRBJ1-2 and V is TRBV5-4; no definite D call. Sequencing was performed on peripheral blood mononuclear cells (PBMCs), taken at baseline. CDR3 in amino acids: CASSLDGNYGYTF. The CDR3 DNA follows: TGTGCCAGCAGCCTGGACGGGAACTATGGCTACACCTTC. The full variable domain, with the rest looked up from reference TRBV5-4 and TRBJ1-2, is ETGVTQSPTHLIKTRGQQVTLRCSSQSGHNTVSWYQQALGQGPQFIFQYYREEENGRGNFPPRFSGLQFPNYSSELNVNALELDDSALYLCASSLDGNYGYTFGSGTRLTVV.